The present T cell receptor beta chain was sequenced within a study of CD4 T cells in relation to SARS-CoV-2 and coronaviruses. Repertoires were generated with immunoSEQ multiplex PCR, while TCRdb's copy carries only in-frame clones and drops some. The table records about 21,000 clones, 74% of them present only once. Points on this clone: Its cognate antigen is unknown.

After removal of 3 bases from V and 4 bases from J, the junction contained 5 bases not matched to a gene. CDR1 and CDR2 (germline): DFQATT, SNEGSKA (reference sequence). The CDR3 covers 13 residues. Before the COVID-19 pandemic, during about 2011-2019, CD4+ T cells were taken from unexposed donors. After less than 11 days of culture, CD4+ T cells were isolated. This receptor was identified in a human donor in good health. This chain links TRBV20-1 with TRBJ2-5; TRBD2 matches at 7 bases. The sample was CD4+ T cells from PBMCs, cultured in vitro. CDR3 in amino acids: CSASRPGGETQYF. The CDR3, as DNA: TGCAGTGCTAGTCGCCCGGGAGGAGAGACCCAGTACTTC.